This TCR beta chain appears in the sequencing data of a study of vaccination and CD4 T cells after COVID-19. About the research overall: Both day-14 and day-161-to-241 post-vaccine samples exist for a few convalescent patients. Study-level results: The authors identified 304 of 307 vaccine-specific clones in convalescent patients as spike mono-reactive.

Sample time point: late sampling 161 to 241 days after vaccination in a few convalescent patients. The length of the CDR3 is 15 residues. Germline V gene sequence: CDR1 MNHNS, CDR2 SASEGT. Trimming removed 10 bases from V and 0 bases from J, with 16 bases in between. One entry per CDR3 protein results from TCRdb running MiXCR on the PCR reads. The sample has about 39,000 distinct CDR3 sequences; about 35% are singletons. Points on this clonotype: What it binds is not known.

The V and J genes are TRBV6-1 and TRBJ1-3; no clear D. Sequencing was performed on CD4+ T cells from blood, taken about 7 months after SARS-CoV-2 vaccination. The sequence was collected from a human donor who had recovered from COVID-19. The DNA of the CDR3 is TGTGCCACCACCCTCTCTGGCGACTCTGGAAACACCATATATTTT. Translation: CATTLSGDSGNTIYF.